These 31 T cell receptor beta chains were sequenced from one sample in a study of cytomegalovirus exposure and HLA in healthy donors. Assay: immunoSEQ multiplex PCR; the TCRdb copy retains only in-frame clones and omits some. The sample lists around 220,000 clones, around 80% occurring once. The specimen was PBMCs. These receptors were obtained from a woman aged 25-40 years in good health and CMV-seropositive.

The chain recombines TRBV18 with TRBJ2-7; 7 nucleotides line up with TRBD1. This CDR3 spans 15 amino acids. After removal of 2 bases from V and 0 bases from J, the junction contained 4 bases not matched to a gene. The germline CDR1 and CDR2 sequences are KGHSH and LQKENI. The CDR3, as DNA: TGTGCCAGCTCACCAGGGACAGATAGCTCCTACGAGCAGTACTTC. Protein product: CASSPGTDSSYEQYF.

The chain uses TRBV6-1 and TRBJ2-7, with 11 positions matching TRBD2. This CDR3 contains 16 residues. Germline V gene sequence: CDR1 MNHNS, CDR2 SASEGT. V trimming: 1 base; J trimming: 2 bases; junction bases outside the gene matches: 4. CDR3 DNA: TGTGCCAGCAGTGAAGAGCGACTAGCGGGAACCTACGAGCAGTACTTC. Translating it yields CASSEERLAGTYEQYF.

The rearrangement joins TRBV18 to TRBJ1-1; 8 bases match TRBD1. With V trimmed by 2 bases and J by 7 bases, 6 bases remained unmatched. Germline CDR1 and CDR2: KGHSH and LQKENI. The CDR3 runs 14 residues. DNA of the CDR3: TGTGCCAGCTCACCAGGACAGGGTACATTTGAAGCTTTCTTT. It is translated as CASSPGQGTFEAFF.

This chain joins TRBV20-1 and TRBJ1-2; no definite D call. V was pared by 6 bases and J by 8 bases, with 13 bases between. The CDR3 loop spans 11 amino acids. Germline values: CDR1 DFQATT, CDR2 SNEGSKA (reference sequence). CDR3 DNA: TGCAGTGCCATCAGGACGGCCGGCTACACCTTC. This sequence encodes CSAIRTAGYTF.

The chain is built from TRBV12-5 and TRBJ2-2; D might be TRBD2 (6 bases). Germline CDR1 reads LGHNT; CDR2 reads FRNRAP. The V and J ends lost 1 base and 5 bases respectively, with 14 bases between them. This CDR3 comprises 16 residues. The CDR3 loop reads CASGLAGGSGTGELFF. The CDR3 region has the DNA TGTGCTAGTGGTTTGGCAGGAGGGTCGGGAACCGGGGAGCTGTTTTTT.

The genes are TRBV29-1 and TRBJ1-1; 9 bases match TRBD1. Per the germline V gene, CDR1 is SQVTM and CDR2 is ANQGSEA. V was pared by 4 bases and J by 5 bases, with 2 bases of the junction left unmatched. The CDR3 loop spans 12 amino acids. The CDR3 DNA follows: TGCAGCGTTGGACAGGGGGGGACTGAAGCTTTCTTT. Translation gives CSVGQGGTEAFF. Full variable domain (remainder filled in from reference TRBV29-1 and TRBJ1-1): SAVISQKPSRDICQRGTSLTIQCQVDSQVTMMFWYRQQPGQSLTLIATANQGSEATYESGFVIDKFPISRPNLTFSTLTVSNMSPEDSSIYLCSVGQGGTEAFFGQGTRLTVV.

The chain uses TRBV7-6 and TRBJ1-5, with D maybe TRBD1 (5 bases). This CDR3 comprises 13 residues. From germline, CDR1 is SGHVS and CDR2 FNYEAQ. The V end was cut by 5 bases, the J end by 0 bases, with 5 bases between. CDR3 region: CASSGGSNQPQHF. CDR3 sequence (DNA): TGTGCCAGCAGCGGGGGTAGCAATCAGCCCCAGCATTTT. Full variable domain (rest looked up from reference TRBV7-6 and TRBJ1-5): GAGVSQSPRYKVTKRGQDVALRCDPISGHVSLYWYRQALGQGPEFLTYFNYEAQQDKSGLPNDRFSAERPEGSISTLTIQRTEQRDSAMYRCASSGGSNQPQHFGDGTRLSIL.

The chain carries TRBV9 and TRBJ2-5; 9 bases align to TRBD2. This CDR3 is built from 15 residues. Trimming cost V 3 bases and J 2 bases; bases outside gene matches: 5. The germline V gene encodes CDR1 SGDLS and CDR2 YYNGEE. CDR3 nucleotides: TGTGCCAGCAGCGAGGGACTAGCAGGTCAAGAGACCCAGTACTTC. Its protein is CASSEGLAGQETQYF.

The chain links TRBV14 to TRBJ2-1, with D uncertain. CDR1 SGHDN and CDR2 FVKESK come from the germline V gene. Trimming took off 4 bases at V and 0 bases at J, with 10 bases between the two ends. The CDR3 length is 15 residues. The CDR3 loop is CASSLLASSYNEQFF. The DNA for the CDR3 is TGTGCCAGCAGCCTACTGGCTAGCTCCTACAATGAGCAGTTCTTC.

The chain couples TRBV27 to TRBJ1-1; D not resolved. The CDR3 has 14 residues. V was cut by 3 bases and J by 1 base, with 9 bases left in between. Germline CDR1 reads MNHEY; CDR2 reads SMNVEV (reference sequence). Here the CDR3 reads CASSFNGRNTEAFF. The CDR3 DNA reads as TGTGCCAGCAGTTTTAACGGGAGGAACACTGAAGCTTTCTTT.

V is TRBV27 and J is TRBJ1-5; 9 bases agree with TRBD1. The junction had 3 bases not matched to a gene; V was cut back by 5 bases and J by 4 bases. This CDR3 spans 14 amino acids. Looked up from germline, CDR1 is MNHEY and CDR2 is SMNVEV (reference sequence). In DNA form, the CDR3 reads TGTGCCAGCAGTGCGACAGGGGGGAATCAGCCCCAGCATTTT. This gives the protein CASSATGGNQPQHF.

Only one count was recorded for this clone. The V and J genes are TRBV7-2 and TRBJ1-1, with 7 positions matching TRBD1. The germline CDR1 and CDR2 sequences are SGHTA and FQGNSA. The V segment lost 5 bases and the J segment 0 bases; nucleotides outside the gene matches: 15. CDR3 length: 18 amino acids. CDR3 coding DNA: TGTGCCAGCAGCCCCTCCGGGACAGCTTCCCCATTGAACACTGAAGCTTTCTTT. As protein: CASSPSGTASPLNTEAFF.

The chain recombines TRBV27 with TRBJ1-1; 7 bases are a match to TRBD1. The germline V gene encodes CDR1 MNHEY and CDR2 SMNVEV (reference sequence). The CDR3 runs 13 residues. The V gene end was trimmed by 4 bases and the J gene end by 11 bases; junction bases not matched to a gene: 10. CDR3 amino acids: CASSSNRGGWAFF. For the CDR3, the DNA is TGTGCCAGCAGTTCCAACAGGGGAGGTTGGGCTTTCTTT.

This rearrangement joins TRBV6-1 to TRBJ1-2; 8 nucleotides line up with TRBD1. V lost 3 bases and J lost 8; bases outside the gene matches: 5. Germline V gene data show CDR1 as MNHNS and CDR2 as SASEGT. The CDR3 consists of 13 residues. CDR3 region: CASSEGTGWGYTF. The CDR3 DNA reads as TGTGCCAGCAGTGAGGGGACAGGATGGGGCTACACCTTC.

This chain links TRBV7-9 with TRBJ2-6; possibly TRBD2 for D (6 bases). CDR1 is SEHNR, CDR2 FQNEAQ, per germline (reference sequence). V was pared by 0 bases and J by 6 bases, with 15 bases between. The CDR3 has 17 amino acids. This CDR3 is CASSLANAGLEANVLTF. The CDR3 DNA reads TGTGCCAGCAGCTTAGCTAACGCGGGACTTGAGGCCAACGTCCTGACTTTC.

The gene calls are TRBV18 and TRBJ2-7; D is possibly TRBD1 (5 bases). The germline V gene has CDR1 KGHSH and CDR2 LQKENI. V was shortened by 3 bases and J by 5 bases, with 11 bases between the two germline ends. This CDR3 has 13 amino acids. The CDR3 protein is CASSPGRANEQYF. The CDR3 region has the DNA TGTGCCAGCTCACCGGGCAGGGCCAACGAGCAGTACTTC.

J is TRBJ2-2 and V is TRBV9; possible D gene TRBD2, 5 bases. V lost 4 bases, J lost 2 bases, and 12 bases lay in between. This CDR3 has 15 amino acids. Germline V CDR1 and CDR2: SGDLS, YYNGEE. The CDR3 reads CASSPPDFNTGELFF. The CDR3 nucleotides read TGTGCCAGCAGCCCACCGGACTTCAACACCGGGGAGCTGTTTTTT.

This clone has a handful of counts. The CDR3 sequence is CASSATVNYGYTF. As DNA, the CDR3 is TGTGCCAGCAGCGCGACAGTTAACTATGGCTACACCTTC. V gene TRBV7-8 combines with J gene TRBJ1-2; TRBD1 is a possible D gene (5 bases). Germline V CDR1 and CDR2: SGHVS, FQNEAQ. V lost 5 bases and J lost 1, with 8 bases in between. CDR3 size: 13 residues.

V gene TRBV2 combines with J gene TRBJ1-5; D not certain. This CDR3 contains 14 residues. CDR1 SNHLY and CDR2 FYNNEI come from the germline V gene. Trimming removed 6 bases at V and 2 bases at J, with 11 bases between. The CDR3 sequence is CASRLSGRNQPQHF. The CDR3 nucleotides are TGTGCCAGCAGACTAAGCGGCCGCAATCAGCCCCAGCATTTT.

This rearrangement joins TRBV28 to TRBJ2-7; D call uncertain. The CDR3 length is 15 residues. Germline V gives CDR1 MDHEN, CDR2 SYDVKM. Deletions cut 1 base from V and 4 bases from J, with 14 bases between. CDR3 DNA: TGTGCCAGCAGTTTATCAGGAGTACGGGTGTACGAGCAGTACTTC. It specifies CASSLSGVRVYEQYF.

The genes are TRBV27 and TRBJ1-1; unclear D gene. V lost 8 bases and J lost 4, with 8 bases in between. CDR1 and CDR2 from the germline V gene are MNHEY and SMNVEV (reference sequence). This CDR3 has 11 residues. CDR3 residues: CASHAGTEAFF. CDR3 DNA: TGTGCCAGCCACGCCGGCACTGAAGCTTTCTTT.

The J gene is TRBJ2-5, the V gene TRBV29-1; 8 bases map to TRBD1. Germline CDR1 and CDR2: SQVTM and ANQGSEA. V was clipped by 4 bases and J by 5 bases; unmatched bases: 15. This CDR3 comprises 16 residues. CDR3 protein: CSVVPRGRRVIETQYF. CDR3 DNA sequence: TGCAGCGTTGTGCCCAGGGGGCGCCGGGTTATTGAGACCCAGTACTTC. The full variable domain, with the rest looked up from reference TRBV29-1 and TRBJ2-5, is SAVISQKPSRDICQRGTSLTIQCQVDSQVTMMFWYRQQPGQSLTLIATANQGSEATYESGFVIDKFPISRPNLTFSTLTVSNMSPEDSSIYLCSVVPRGRRVIETQYFGPGTRLLVL.

J is TRBJ2-3 and V is TRBV15; 7 bases line up with TRBD1. The CDR3 extends over 17 amino acids. The germline CDR1 and CDR2 sequences are LNHNV and YYDKDF (reference sequence). V dropped 2 bases and J dropped 3; count of bases not matched to a gene: 11. The CDR3 bases are TGTGCCACCAGCAGACCCACACAGGGGTACGGGACAGATACGCAGTATTTT. It encodes CATSRPTQGYGTDTQYF. The whole variable domain, filled in from reference TRBV15 and TRBJ2-3, reads DAMVIQNPRYQVTQFGKPVTLSCSQTLNHNVMYWYQQKSSQAPKLLFHYYDKDFNNEADTPDNFQSRRPNTSFCFLDIRSPGLGDTAMYLCATSRPTQGYGTDTQYFGPGTRLTVL.

The J gene is TRBJ2-3, the V gene TRBV28, with 7 bases that match TRBD2. This CDR3 has 16 amino acids. The trim removed 6 bases at V and 0 bases at J, leaving 9 bases unmatched. In germline, CDR1 is MDHEN, CDR2 SYDVKM. CDR3 nucleotide sequence: TGTGCCAGCAGGGGAACTAGCGCCTCTAGCACAGATACGCAGTATTTT. As protein: CASRGTSASSTDTQYF.

This chain joins TRBV6-1 and TRBJ1-2; unclear D gene. Germline assignment: CDR1 MNHNS and CDR2 SASEGT. The V end lost 5 bases, the J end lost 7 bases, and 8 bases lay between the germline ends. The CDR3 spans 11 residues. DNA of the CDR3: TGTGCCAGCAGTCCTAAGGCTGGCTACACCTTC. It specifies CASSPKAGYTF.

In this sample, this clone turned up once. The chain recombines TRBV28 with TRBJ2-3; 7 nucleotides agree with TRBD2. Germline V CDR1 and CDR2: MDHEN, SYDVKM. V trimming: 7 bases; J trimming: 4 bases; junction bases outside the gene matches: 14. CDR3 length: 16 residues. The CDR3 reads CASTPLGGRAADTQYF. The DNA of the CDR3 is TGTGCCAGCACCCCATTGGGGGGGAGGGCCGCAGATACGCAGTATTTT.

This clone was observed once. The identical CDR3 is also encoded by other nucleotide sequences in the sample. The chain links TRBV6-5 to TRBJ1-1; D not certain. CDR1 MNHEY and CDR2 SVGAGI come from the germline V gene. This CDR3 is 12 amino acids long. Trimming took 3 bases from V and 5 from J, leaving 7 bases between them. CDR3 loop: CASSYGGTEAFF. The CDR3 coding sequence is TGTGCCAGCAGTTATGGCGGTACTGAAGCTTTCTTT.

The chain combines TRBV28 with TRBJ2-3, with D perhaps TRBD2 (8 bases). V was shortened by 3 bases and J by 4 bases, with 23 bases between the two germline ends. Germline assignment: CDR1 MDHEN and CDR2 SYDVKM. This CDR3 spans 18 amino acids. CDR3 in DNA: TGTGCCAGCAGTTTTCAGGGGGGGAGCGGGAGTCGGGCAGATACGCAGTATTTT. Amino acids: CASSFQGGSGSRADTQYF.

The chain recombines TRBV7-6 with TRBJ2-2; D is ambiguous. Germline CDR1 and CDR2: SGHVS and FNYEAQ. This CDR3 is built from 15 residues. Trimming stripped 2 bases from V and 0 bases from J, with 7 bases between. The CDR3 nucleotides are TGTGCCAGCAGCTTAAGGACCCCGAACACCGGGGAGCTGTTTTTT. It yields the protein CASSLRTPNTGELFF.

This chain joins TRBV6-5 and TRBJ2-7; a possible D gene is TRBD1 (5 bases). CDR1 is MNHEY and CDR2 is SVGAGI in the germline V gene. The CDR3 has 16 residues. Trimming removed 4 bases from V and 3 bases from J, with 19 bases in between. CDR3 sequence reads: CASSSHLGAPSYEQYF. CDR3 nucleotides: TGTGCCAGCAGTTCTCACCTAGGGGCTCCGAGCTACGAGCAGTACTTC.

This chain links TRBV18 with TRBJ2-5; D uncertain. The CDR3 is 12 amino acids. CDR1 and CDR2 from the germline V gene are KGHSH and LQKENI. V was trimmed by 6 bases and J by 1 base, leaving 6 bases between them. CDR3 in amino acids: CASSAPQETQYF. In DNA, the CDR3 is TGTGCCAGCTCCGCCCCCCAAGAGACCCAGTACTTC.